This T cell receptor (beta chain) comes out of a study of blood T cell repertoires in COVID-19 (dated by TCRdb to 2018 to 2021). In the study overall: Samples from collaborators originated in the United States, Italy and Spain and spanned both the acute and convalescent phases of COVID-19. The material from the prospective study consisted of cDNA or gDNA derived from T cells, B-cell-depleted T cells, or PBMCs. A de-identified subject ID, COVID-19 status, age in years and sex were almost always included in the sample metadata. HLA class I and class II types, where available, came from metadata supplied by the sample provider rather than from assay-based typing. Deeply sampled blood TCRbeta repertoires from subjects exposed to, actively infected with, or recovered from COVID-19 were included in the dataset. The repertoires were released in a freely available public database intended as a resource for research on the immune response to SARS-CoV-2. Samples came from the ongoing ImmuneRACE study (first 160 participants) plus 1,254 subjects from 6 global collaborators. What the study reported, not specific to this receptor: The quantity of clinical and demographic metadata differed by source and by participant and was supplied without curation.

The collaborating institutions used their own protocols to collect whole blood in K2EDTA tubes. For TCRbeta analysis, collaborator samples were shipped as frozen whole blood, as isolated PBMCs, or as DNA extracted from either sample type. TCRbeta CDR3 regions were amplified from genomic DNA using the immunoSEQ Assay, a bias-controlled multiplex PCR. Concerning the study's data processing: The number of nucleated cells in each sample was estimated from the amplification of reference gene primers within the assay. To quantify the absolute abundance of each unique TCRbeta CDR3 rearrangement, sequence reads were collapsed and filtered. For each sample, productive Simpson clonality was calculated by taking the square root of Simpson's diversity index across productive rearrangements. TCRdb took this table from immuneACCESS and kept in-frame rearrangements with V and J called. Such tables lack part of the clones; where checked against another copy, unresolved V genes explain under half of the gap, and the rest is unexplained. V and J calls plus clone size are reproduced from that table; the DNA served to infer D and trimming. Within this sample are 40,000 to 65,000 clones, with about 86% of them counted one time only. The biggest ten clones account for over 9.5% of the sample.

With respect to this clone: It lacks a known antigen. Sequence at one end of the junction differs from germline and may be a read error.

Via the germline V gene, CDR1 is MNHEY and CDR2 SVGEGT. CDR3 length: 12 amino acids, cysteine to phenylalanine. The sequence is cut down to CDR3 DNA, 36 bases in frame from base 1. The specimen was peripheral blood. The TCR sequence derives from a man aged 70 or older with active COVID-19. Here the chain combines TRBV6-2 or TRBV6-3 and TRBJ1-2, with TRBD1 perhaps the D gene, on 6 matching bases. DNA sequence: TGTGCCAGCAGTCGACAGGCCTATGGCCACACCTTC. Its translation is CASSRQAYGHTF.